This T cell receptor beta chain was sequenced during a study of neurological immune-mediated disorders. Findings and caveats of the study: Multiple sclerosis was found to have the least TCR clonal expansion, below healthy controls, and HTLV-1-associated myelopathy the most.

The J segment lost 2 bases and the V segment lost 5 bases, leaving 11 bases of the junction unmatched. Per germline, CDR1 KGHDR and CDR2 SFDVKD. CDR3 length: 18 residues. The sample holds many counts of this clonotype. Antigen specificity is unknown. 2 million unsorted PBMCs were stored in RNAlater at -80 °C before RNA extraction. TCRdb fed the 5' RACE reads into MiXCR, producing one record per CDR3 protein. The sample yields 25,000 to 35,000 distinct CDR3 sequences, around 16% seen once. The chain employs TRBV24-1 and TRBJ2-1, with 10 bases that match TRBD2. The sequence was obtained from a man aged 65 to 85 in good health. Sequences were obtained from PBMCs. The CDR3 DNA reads TGTGCCACCAGTGGTATGGTAGCGGGGGGACATCCCTACAATGAGCAGTTCTTC. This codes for CATSGMVAGGHPYNEQFF.